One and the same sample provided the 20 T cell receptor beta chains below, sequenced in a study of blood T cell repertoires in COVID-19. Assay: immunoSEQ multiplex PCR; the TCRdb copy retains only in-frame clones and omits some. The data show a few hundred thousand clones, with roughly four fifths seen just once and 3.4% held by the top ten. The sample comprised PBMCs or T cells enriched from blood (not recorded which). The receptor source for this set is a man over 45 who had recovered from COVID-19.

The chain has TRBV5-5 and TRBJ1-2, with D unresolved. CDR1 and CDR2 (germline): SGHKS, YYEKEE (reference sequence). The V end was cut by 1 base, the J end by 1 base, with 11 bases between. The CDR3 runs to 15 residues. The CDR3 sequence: CASSLLRGINYGYTF. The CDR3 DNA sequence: TGTGCCAGCAGCTTGCTCCGGGGAATTAACTATGGCTACACCTTC. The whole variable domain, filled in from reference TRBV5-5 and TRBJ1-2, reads DAGVTQSPTHLIKTRGQQVTLRCSPISGHKSVSWYQQVLGQGPQFIFQYYEKEERGRGNFPDRFSARQFPNYSSELNVNALLLGDSALYLCASSLLRGINYGYTFGSGTRLTVV.

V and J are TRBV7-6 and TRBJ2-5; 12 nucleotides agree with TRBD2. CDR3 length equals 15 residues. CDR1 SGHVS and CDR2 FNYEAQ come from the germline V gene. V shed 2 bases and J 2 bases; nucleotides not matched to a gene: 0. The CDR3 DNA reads TGTGCCAGCAGCTTACTAGCGGGGGGGCAAGAGACCCAGTACTTC. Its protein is CASSLLAGGQETQYF.

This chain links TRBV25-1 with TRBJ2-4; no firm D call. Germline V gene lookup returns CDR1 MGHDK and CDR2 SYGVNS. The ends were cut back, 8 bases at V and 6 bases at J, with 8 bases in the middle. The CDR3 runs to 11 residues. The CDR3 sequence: CASSSRNIQYF. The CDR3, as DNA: TGTGCCAGCTCTTCTCGAAACATTCAGTACTTC.

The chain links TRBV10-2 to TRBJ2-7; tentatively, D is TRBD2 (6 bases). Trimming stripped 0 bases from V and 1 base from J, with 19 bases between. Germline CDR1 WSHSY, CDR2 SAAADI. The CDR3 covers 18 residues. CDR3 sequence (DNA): TGCGCCAGCAGTGAGTCGACGGCGTGGGAGGCCTTTTCCTACGAGCAGTACTTC. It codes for CASSESTAWEAFSYEQYF.

CDR3 protein: CASSLDSLTYNEQFF. Written as DNA, the CDR3 is TGTGCCAGCAGCTTAGACAGCCTGACTTACAATGAGCAGTTCTTC. The chain carries TRBV11-3 and TRBJ2-1; D is unresolved. CDR1 is SGHNT, CDR2 YENEEA, per germline. This CDR3 comprises 15 residues. The V gene lost 0 bases and the J gene lost 4 bases, with 10 bases spanning the gap.

The chain's CDR3 is CASSSSPGQGNTGELFF. As DNA, the CDR3 is TGTGCCAGCAGTTCGTCCCCGGGACAGGGGAACACCGGGGAGCTGTTTTTT. The V gene is TRBV2, the J gene TRBJ2-2, with 9 nucleotides matching TRBD1. The V gene end was trimmed by 5 bases and the J gene end by 1 base; junction bases not matched to a gene: 8. This CDR3 has 17 amino acids. Germline CDR1 SNHLY, CDR2 FYNNEI.

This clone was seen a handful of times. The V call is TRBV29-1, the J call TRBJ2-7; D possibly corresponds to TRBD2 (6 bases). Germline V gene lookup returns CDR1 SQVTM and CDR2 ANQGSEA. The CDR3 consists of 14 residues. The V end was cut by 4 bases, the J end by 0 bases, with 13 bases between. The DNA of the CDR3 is TGCAGCGTTGTGGCACTAGCTAGCTCCTACGAGCAGTACTTC. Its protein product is CSVVALASSYEQYF.

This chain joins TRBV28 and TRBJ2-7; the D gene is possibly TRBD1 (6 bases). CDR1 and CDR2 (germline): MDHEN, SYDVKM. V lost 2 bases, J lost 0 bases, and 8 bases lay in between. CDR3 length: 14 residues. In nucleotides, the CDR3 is TGTGCCAGCAGTTTACAGGGGCCCTCCTACGAGCAGTACTTC. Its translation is CASSLQGPSYEQYF. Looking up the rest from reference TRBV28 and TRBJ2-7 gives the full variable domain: DVKVTQSSRYLVKRTGEKVFLECVQDMDHENMFWYRQDPGLGLRLIYFSYDVKMKEKGDIPEGYSVSREKKERFSLILESASTNQTSMYLCASSLQGPSYEQYFGPGTRLTVT.

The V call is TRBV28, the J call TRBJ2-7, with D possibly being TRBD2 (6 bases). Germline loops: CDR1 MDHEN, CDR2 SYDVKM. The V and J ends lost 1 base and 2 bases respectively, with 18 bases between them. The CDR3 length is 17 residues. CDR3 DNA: TGTGCCAGCAGTTTATCGGGACTCCTTAACTCTCCCTACGAGCAGTACTTC. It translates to CASSLSGLLNSPYEQYF.

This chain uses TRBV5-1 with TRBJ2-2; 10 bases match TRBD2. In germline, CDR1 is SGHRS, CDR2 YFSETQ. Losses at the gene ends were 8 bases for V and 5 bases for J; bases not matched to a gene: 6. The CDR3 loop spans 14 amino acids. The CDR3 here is CASSSGSGTGELFF. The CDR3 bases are TGCGCCAGTTCTAGCGGGAGTGGTACCGGGGAGCTGTTTTTT.

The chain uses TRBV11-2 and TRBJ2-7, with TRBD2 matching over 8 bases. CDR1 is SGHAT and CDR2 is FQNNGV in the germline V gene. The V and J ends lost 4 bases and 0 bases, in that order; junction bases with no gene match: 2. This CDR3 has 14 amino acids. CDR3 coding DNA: TGTGCCAGCAGCTCCGGACTAGCCTCCTACGAGCAGTACTTC. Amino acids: CASSSGLASYEQYF.

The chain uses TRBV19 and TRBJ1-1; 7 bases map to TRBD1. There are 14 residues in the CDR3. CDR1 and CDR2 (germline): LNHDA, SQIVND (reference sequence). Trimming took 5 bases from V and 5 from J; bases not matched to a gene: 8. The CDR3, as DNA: TGTGCCAGTAGTCAAGGGACAGTTGGGACTGAAGCTTTCTTT. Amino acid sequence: CASSQGTVGTEAFF.

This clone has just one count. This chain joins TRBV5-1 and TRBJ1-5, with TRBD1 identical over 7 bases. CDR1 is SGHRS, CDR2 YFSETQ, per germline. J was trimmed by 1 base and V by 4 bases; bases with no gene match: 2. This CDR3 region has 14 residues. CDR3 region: CASSPGQSNQPQHF. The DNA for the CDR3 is TGCGCCAGCAGCCCGGGACAGAGCAATCAGCCCCAGCATTTT.

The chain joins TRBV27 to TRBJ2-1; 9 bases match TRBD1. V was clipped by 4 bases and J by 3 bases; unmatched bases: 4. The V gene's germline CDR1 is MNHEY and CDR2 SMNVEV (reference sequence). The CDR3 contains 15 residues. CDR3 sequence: CASSSGQGFYNEQFF. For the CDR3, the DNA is TGTGCCAGCAGTTCGGGACAGGGTTTCTACAATGAGCAGTTCTTC.

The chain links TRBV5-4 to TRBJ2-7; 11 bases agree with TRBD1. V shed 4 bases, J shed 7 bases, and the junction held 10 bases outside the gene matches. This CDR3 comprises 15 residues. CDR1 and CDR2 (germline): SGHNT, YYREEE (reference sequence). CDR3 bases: TGTGCCAGCAGCCCTCCGGGACAGGGGGACAGGGAGCAGTACTTC. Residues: CASSPPGQGDREQYF.

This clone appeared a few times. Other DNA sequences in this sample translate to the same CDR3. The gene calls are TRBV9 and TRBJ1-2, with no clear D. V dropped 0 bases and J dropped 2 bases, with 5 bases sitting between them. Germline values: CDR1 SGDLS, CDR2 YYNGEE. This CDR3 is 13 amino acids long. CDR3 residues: CASSVGRNYGYTF. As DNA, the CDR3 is TGTGCCAGCAGCGTAGGCAGGAACTATGGCTACACCTTC.

Here the CDR3 DNA reads TGTGCCAGCAGTTTATACCTCTCCACAGGGGCGTATTACAATGAGCAGTTCTTC. This translates into CASSLYLSTGAYYNEQFF. This chain connects TRBV28 to TRBJ2-1; 7 positions agree with TRBD1. In germline, CDR1 is MDHEN, CDR2 SYDVKM. The CDR3 has 18 amino acids. J lost 4 bases, V lost 1 base, and 13 bases had no gene match.

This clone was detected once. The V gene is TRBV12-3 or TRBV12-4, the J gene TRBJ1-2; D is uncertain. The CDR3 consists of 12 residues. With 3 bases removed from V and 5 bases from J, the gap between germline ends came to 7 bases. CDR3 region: CASSFGGYGYTF. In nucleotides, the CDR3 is TGTGCCAGCAGTTTTGGAGGGTATGGCTACACCTTC.

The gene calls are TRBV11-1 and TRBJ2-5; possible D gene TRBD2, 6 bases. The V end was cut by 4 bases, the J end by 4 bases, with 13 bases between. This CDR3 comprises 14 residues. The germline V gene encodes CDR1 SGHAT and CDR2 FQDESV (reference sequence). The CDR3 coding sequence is TGTGCCAGCAGCTCCCGCACCGGGAGAGAGACCCAGTACTTC. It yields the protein CASSSRTGRETQYF.

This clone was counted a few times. The CDR3 sequence is CSARGLNGYTF. The DNA for the CDR3 is TGCAGTGCTAGGGGACTGAATGGCTACACCTTC. V gene TRBV20-1 combines with J gene TRBJ1-2; possibly TRBD1 for D (5 bases). Germline CDR1 reads DFQATT; CDR2 reads SNEGSKA (reference sequence). Trimming took 3 bases from V and 6 from J, leaving 8 bases between them. The CDR3 totals 11 residues.